A selection of T cell receptor beta chains follows, all from one sample in a study of CD8 T cells in Susac syndrome. TCRdb re-called the immunoSEQ multiplex PCR reads through MiXCR, storing one row per CDR3 protein. The data contain fewer than 250,000 distinct CDR3 sequences, about 93% of them singletons. Material: CD8+ T cells from PBMCs. The receptors derive from a human donor with multiple sclerosis. Both conserved end residues are trimmed from each CDR3. A clone size is listed for some rows: how often the clone was seen (once, few, many), or a class if it is expanded.

TRBV2,9,.,TRBJ2-3,SGGYTDTQY
TRBV3-1,12,few,TRBJ2-7,ASSQDRIDHEQY
TRBV19,13,.,TRBJ2-1,ASSIGGAAYNEQF
TRBV7-6,13,.,TRBJ2-5,ASSSVSSGAIGQY
TRBV29-1,12,.,TRBJ2-1,SVPILAGVDEQF
TRBV5-6,12,.,TRBJ2-5,ASSLTPNTETQY
TRBV9,12,.,TRBJ1-3,ASSPRDSENTIY
TRBV6-2/TRBV6-3,10,.,TRBJ1-5,ASSYSGHYQH
TRBV28,11,.,TRBJ2-4,ASMTGSGNIQY
TRBV15,13,.,TRBJ1-3,ATSTDRSSGNTIY
TRBV2,13,.,TRBJ2-7,ASSPGRLSSYEQY
TRBV3-1,19,.,TRBJ2-1,ASSQVRAGLAGDRAYNEQF
TRBV9,11,once,TRBJ1-2,ASRGGMNYGYT
TRBV30,12,.,TRBJ2-6,AQGAHSGANVLT
TRBV6-5,12,.,TRBJ2-1,ASSRTTVGNEQF
TRBV6-1,17,.,TRBJ1-4,ASSTLPGRARATNEKLF
TRBV9,12,.,TRBJ1-2,ASSVDQGAGGYT
TRBV11-1,10,few,TRBJ1-1,ASSSGTVEAF
TRBV9,14,.,TRBJ1-2,ASSASGTGGNYGYT
TRBV2,12,.,TRBJ2-3,ASSAPADTDTQY
TRBV6-5,13,.,TRBJ1-4,ASSSPAVGVEKLF
TRBV27,13,.,TRBJ2-7,ASSLAFGGLYEQY
TRBV19,11,.,TRBJ2-1,ASSISNSNEQF
TRBV7-8,15,.,TRBJ2-1,ASSLAPGTGFYNEQF
TRBV9,12,.,TRBJ2-5,ASSVEGRQETQY
TRBV2,13,.,TRBJ1-5,ASSDYRLSNQPQH
TRBV9,13,.,TRBJ2-1,ASSVGSGKYNEQF
TRBV6-1,14,.,TRBJ2-3,ASSDPTSGFTDTQY
TRBV12-3/TRBV12-4,12,.,TRBJ1-1,ASNSNLVAAEAF
TRBV7-9,10,.,TRBJ1-2,ASSSWEGDYT
TRBV7-6,12,.,TRBJ1-1,ASSFYQGNTEAF
TRBV7-9,13,.,TRBJ2-7,ASSPSGGYSYEQY
TRBV7-9,12,.,TRBJ1-1,ASSLQETNTEAF
TRBV15,11,few,TRBJ1-1,ATSSRTGGQAF
TRBV12-5,13,.,TRBJ2-2,ASGLQGGYVGELF
TRBV20-1,12,.,TRBJ1-1,SARDPDRNTEAF
TRBV5-1,13,.,TRBJ1-1,ASSLSRLLNTEAF
TRBV18,15,.,TRBJ2-1,ASFSGPVDPPGGEQF
TRBV19,10,few,TRBJ2-1,ASSPGYNEQF
TRBV9,12,.,TRBJ1-1,ASSLTGDFTEAF
TRBV6-5,10,.,TRBJ2-4,ASSGWSNIQY
TRBV13,11,.,TRBJ1-5,ASSSGGAQPQH
TRBV5-6,11,.,TRBJ1-2,ASSSRDLPVYT
TRBV12-3/TRBV12-4,10,.,TRBJ1-1,ASTHSGTEAF
TRBV30,13,.,TRBJ2-1,AWSDLQGSYNEQF
TRBV7-9,13,.,TRBJ2-3,ASSLVVSSQDTQY
TRBV19,15,.,TRBJ1-1,ASSTGSLGRVNTEAF
TRBV19,11,.,TRBJ2-2,ASSISSAGELF
TRBV9,12,.,TRBJ2-1,ASNEGQGAMEQF
TRBV6-5,17,once,TRBJ2-3,ASSYTLAGGVVHTDTQY
TRBV20-1,10,.,TRBJ1-1,SARGVGIEAF
TRBV6-1,13,.,TRBJ1-1,ASSEAELLYTEAF
TRBV10-3,13,.,TRBJ1-1,ATQDEGLPDTEAF
TRBV7-9,14,.,TRBJ2-5,ASSSWDRIPQETQY
TRBV12-5,12,.,TRBJ2-7,ASGGDRGPYEQY
TRBV19,11,.,TRBJ1-1,AGSGGTNTEAF